This T cell receptor (beta chain) was found in a study of tumor and adjacent non-tumor tissue in lung cancer. Study-level information: There were fewer than 15 adenocarcinoma, a couple of squamous cell carcinoma and 1 small cell lung cancer cases. Aged about 31 to 80 years, patients included fewer than 11 men and roughly 5 women with stage I to III disease. The study, taken as a whole, reports: Significantly higher TCR diversity was found in tumor than normal lung.

This clonotype occurred many times. Its antigen is unknown. The ends were cut back, 0 bases at V and 8 bases at J, with 13 bases in the middle. Germline values: CDR1 ENHRY, CDR2 SYGVKD. This CDR3 spans 14 amino acids. No cell sorting was done before RNA was extracted from the tissue. Distant lung tissue was collected more than 3 cm away from the tumor edge. Three rounds of nested PCR, following a modified ARM-PCR protocol, produced the TCRbeta library. TCRdb recomputed calls from the multiplex PCR reads with MiXCR, one row per CDR3 protein. The sample has about 110,000 distinct CDR3 sequences, over 55% seen once; the top ten hold roughly 19%.

The receptor was isolated from a man in his sixties with non-small cell lung cancer. The specimen sequenced was distant non-tumor lung tissue. The chain joins TRBV10-3 to TRBJ1-2; possibly TRBD1 for D (6 bases). This chain's CDR3 is CAISESITGLGYTF. In DNA form, the CDR3 reads TGTGCCATCAGTGAGTCGATCACAGGGCTCGGCTACACCTTC.